One sample yielded the 32 T cell receptor beta chains listed below, sequenced in a study of T cells after yellow fever vaccination. Via MiXCR, TCRdb re-called the 5' RACE reads, giving one row per CDR3 protein. In the table there are roughly 320,000 distinct CDR3 sequences, about 10% of which are singletons. This material consisted of CD4+ T cells sorted from PBMCs, taken 45 days after the yellow fever booster vaccination. The receptors were sampled from a man aged 18 to 30 who received the YFV17D yellow fever vaccine.

The sample holds one count of this clonotype. The genes are TRBV28 and TRBJ1-5; the D gene is possibly TRBD1 (5 bases). Trimming took 8 bases from V and 6 from J, leaving 11 bases between them. CDR3 size: 12 residues. Germline lookup yields CDR1 MDHEN and CDR2 SYDVKM. DNA of the CDR3: TGTGCCAGCTCCTGGGGGGGTCAGCCCCAGCATTTT. It specifies CASSWGGQPQHF.

This clonotype was counted only a few times. The J gene is TRBJ1-2, the V gene TRBV18; a possible D gene is TRBD1 (5 bases). The CDR3 is 13 amino acids. The V gene's germline CDR1 is KGHSH and CDR2 LQKENI. With 5 bases removed from V and 5 bases from J, the gap between germline ends came to 12 bases. CDR3: CASSTGGTYGYTF. CDR3 in DNA: TGTGCCAGCTCAACCGGGGGGACTTATGGCTACACCTTC. Full variable domain (remainder filled in from reference TRBV18 and TRBJ1-2): NAGVMQNPRHLVRRRGQEARLRCSPMKGHSHVYWYRQLPEEGLKFMVYLQKENIIDESGMPKERFSAEFPKEGPSILRIQQVVRGDSAAYFCASSTGGTYGYTFGSGTRLTVV.

This clonotype has a handful of counts. This rearrangement joins TRBV6-5 to TRBJ2-2; D is perhaps TRBD1 or TRBD2 (6 bases each). The CDR3 length is 15 residues. Germline V lookup: CDR1 MNHEY, CDR2 SVGAGI. Deletions cut 1 base from V and 7 bases from J, with 13 bases between. The CDR3 protein is CASSYLGGFRGELFF. In DNA, the CDR3 is TGTGCCAGCAGTTACTTGGGGGGCTTTCGCGGGGAGCTGTTTTTT.

This clonotype was seen a few times. The J gene is TRBJ1-3, the V gene TRBV10-3, with D possibly matching TRBD1 (5 bases). Trimming removed 11 bases from V and 2 bases from J, with 13 bases in between. Germline values: CDR1 ENHRY, CDR2 SYGVKD. The CDR3 covers 13 residues. DNA for the CDR3: TGTGCCCACGTCGGGGGACCTGGAAACACCATATATTTT. It yields the protein CAHVGGPGNTIYF.

This clonotype was counted between two and nine times. The rearrangement links TRBV7-7 to TRBJ2-1; D may be TRBD1 or TRBD2 (5 bases each). Per the germline V gene, CDR1 is SSHAT and CDR2 is FNYEAQ (reference sequence). The CDR3 runs to 14 residues. V gave up 0 bases and J gave up 9 bases, with 12 bases separating them. The chain's CDR3 is CASSLANVGTEQFF. The DNA for the CDR3 is TGTGCCAGCAGCTTAGCCAACGTGGGGACTGAGCAGTTCTTC.

This clonotype was detected only a few times. The gene calls are TRBV20-1 and TRBJ1-2, with TRBD1 identical over 9 bases. The junction had 6 bases not matched to a gene; V was cut back by 6 bases and J by 7 bases. This CDR3 spans 12 amino acids. Germline V CDR1 and CDR2: DFQATT, SNEGSKA (reference sequence). The CDR3 loop reads CSAPQGAGGYTF. CDR3 DNA sequence: TGCAGTGCACCACAGGGGGCCGGTGGCTACACCTTC.

This sequence joins TRBV20-1 and TRBJ1-5; D might be TRBD1 (5 bases). Per the germline V gene, CDR1 is DFQATT and CDR2 is SNEGSKA (reference sequence). The CDR3 is 14 residues long. V lost 5 bases, J lost 3 bases, and 14 bases lay in between. As DNA, the CDR3 is TGCAGTGCTGGGGAGCAGGGAACCAATCAGCCCCAGCATTTT. It translates to CSAGEQGTNQPQHF.

This clonotype was observed a few times. The chain joins TRBV20-1 to TRBJ2-6; TRBD1 aligns across 8 bases. Germline lookup yields CDR1 DFQATT and CDR2 SNEGSKA (reference sequence). This CDR3 has 17 amino acids. The J segment lost 1 base and the V segment lost 6 bases, leaving 11 bases of the junction unmatched. CDR3 coding DNA: TGCAGTGCCCACTATATAGGACAGGGATCTGGGGCCAACGTCCTGACTTTC. Translated: CSAHYIGQGSGANVLTF.

In its sample, this clonotype was seen a few times. The chain couples TRBV3-1 to TRBJ1-6; TRBD1 matches 8 bases. The V segment lost 3 bases and the J segment 9 bases; nucleotides outside the gene matches: 7. This CDR3 spans 15 amino acids. Germline V CDR1 and CDR2: LGHDT, YNNKEL (reference sequence). CDR3 loop: CASSQNDRGGSPLHF. The CDR3 DNA is TGTGCCAGCAGCCAGAATGACAGGGGCGGTTCACCCCTCCACTTT.

This clonotype was seen more than once but under ten times. The gene calls are TRBV7-2 and TRBJ2-1, with TRBD1 identical over 9 bases. The CDR3 contains 17 residues. Germline lookup yields CDR1 SGHTA and CDR2 FQGNSA. V lost 8 bases and J lost 8; bases outside the gene matches: 19. The CDR3 bases are TGTGCCAGCTGTCCGGGACAGGGCGTCTTCACTGGGGATGAGCAGTTCTTC. Its protein is CASCPGQGVFTGDEQFF.

The gene calls are TRBV10-3 and TRBJ2-2; TRBD1 matches 8 bases. The germline CDR1 and CDR2 sequences are ENHRY and SYGVKD. This CDR3 is built from 13 residues. The V and J ends lost 4 bases and 7 bases, in that order; junction bases with no gene match: 2. The CDR3 DNA follows: TGTGCCATCAGTGGACAGGGGCTCGGGGAGCTGTTTTTT. Its protein product is CAISGQGLGELFF.

This clonotype was detected a few times. The V call is TRBV20-1, the J call TRBJ1-4; 9 nucleotides align to TRBD1. The CDR3 runs to 14 residues. Germline CDR1 reads DFQATT; CDR2 reads SNEGSKA (reference sequence). Trimming took 5 bases from V and 5 from J; bases not matched to a gene: 6. The CDR3 region has the DNA TGCAGTGCTCCCGAGACAGGGGGGAATGAAAAACTGTTTTTT. Translating it yields CSAPETGGNEKLFF.

This clonotype has at least ten counts. The chain couples TRBV7-9 to TRBJ1-1; possibly TRBD1 for D (5 bases). CDR3 length: 14 residues. CDR1 and CDR2 from the germline V gene are SEHNR and FQNEAQ (reference sequence). V was clipped by 5 bases and J by 0 bases, with 10 bases between them. CDR3 sequence reads: CASSPGHLNTEAFF. In nucleotides, the CDR3 is TGTGCCAGCAGCCCAGGACATTTGAACACTGAAGCTTTCTTT.

The chain links TRBV5-6 to TRBJ1-5; D might be TRBD1 (5 bases). Trimming left V 0 bases short and J 2 bases short, with 12 bases between. Germline loops: CDR1 SGHDT, CDR2 YYEEEE. There are 16 residues in the CDR3. The CDR3 here is CASSLGGGNRNQPQHF. CDR3 bases: TGTGCCAGCAGCTTGGGGGGGGGAAATCGCAATCAGCCCCAGCATTTT.

The gene calls are TRBV6-2 or TRBV6-3 and TRBJ1-5; the D gene is possibly TRBD1 (5 bases). The CDR3 covers 13 residues. The germline gives CDR1 MNHEY, CDR2 SVGEGT. V was trimmed by 7 bases and J by 3 bases, leaving 10 bases between them. The CDR3 loop reads CASTRDLNQPQHF. The DNA for the CDR3 is TGTGCCAGCACCCGGGACCTCAATCAGCCCCAGCATTTT.

CDR3 amino acids: CASSQLTGGGTEKLFF. In DNA, the CDR3 is TGCGCCAGCAGCCAATTAACAGGGGGTGGGACCGAAAAACTGTTTTTT. The chain recombines TRBV4-1 with TRBJ1-4, with 8 nucleotides matching TRBD1. The trim removed 2 bases at V and 8 bases at J, leaving 10 bases unmatched. Germline V lookup: CDR1 MGHRA, CDR2 YSYEKL. The CDR3 runs 16 residues.

CDR3 residues: CASSFGGFQYF. Written as DNA, the CDR3 is TGTGCCAGCAGTTTTGGGGGCTTCCAGTACTTC. The genes are TRBV6-2 or TRBV6-3 and TRBJ2-4; a possible D gene is TRBD1 (6 bases). Germline loops: CDR1 MNHEY, CDR2 SVGEGT. This CDR3 has 11 residues. Between the trimmed V and J ends, which lost 4 bases and 13 bases, there was a span of 11 bases.

This clonotype was observed a handful of times. The rearrangement joins TRBV15 to TRBJ2-1; D is perhaps TRBD2 (6 bases). V was pared by 5 bases and J by 0 bases, with 14 bases between. The length of the CDR3 is 16 residues. Germline loops: CDR1 LNHNV, CDR2 YYDKDF (reference sequence). The CDR3 DNA is TGTGCCACCAGCTCTATGGGGGGAAGCTCCTACAATGAGCAGTTCTTC. Translating gives CATSSMGGSSYNEQFF.

This clonotype appeared a few times. The gene calls are TRBV12-3 or TRBV12-4 and TRBJ1-2, with unresolved D. Between the trimmed V and J ends, which lost 5 bases and 4 bases, there was a span of 11 bases. The CDR3 extends over 13 amino acids. CDR3 DNA sequence: TGTGCCAGCAGTATTGGGCTTGGCTATGGCTACACCTTC. Its translation: CASSIGLGYGYTF.

This clonotype was found many times. This chain uses TRBV20-1 with TRBJ2-1, with TRBD2 matching 12 bases. This CDR3 spans 15 amino acids. Germline assignment: CDR1 DFQATT and CDR2 SNEGSKA (reference sequence). V gave up 3 bases and J gave up 10 bases; unmatched junction bases: 10. The CDR3, as DNA: TGCAGTGCTAGCCCTGCGCTAGCGGGGGGGATGGAGCAGTTCTTC. This codes for CSASPALAGGMEQFF.

This clonotype has just a few counts. J is TRBJ2-7 and V is TRBV3-1, with 7 bases aligning to TRBD2. The J segment lost 2 bases and the V segment lost 5 bases, leaving 6 bases of the junction unmatched. Germline CDR1 LGHDT, CDR2 YNNKEL (reference sequence). This CDR3 spans 14 amino acids. In DNA, the CDR3 is TGTGCCAGCAGCGAAAGGCGGGAGACCTACGAGCAGTACTTC. It translates to CASSERRETYEQYF.

This clonotype was recorded many times. This chain links TRBV29-1 with TRBJ2-2, with a weak D call TRBD1 (5 bases). CDR1 is SQVTM and CDR2 is ANQGSEA in the germline V gene. Trimming left V 1 base short and J 6 bases short, with 9 bases between. The CDR3 has 13 amino acids. The CDR3 bases are TGCAGCGTTGAAGTCTGGGGCCCCGGGGAGCTGTTTTTT. This gives the protein CSVEVWGPGELFF.

This clonotype was counted many times. This chain uses TRBV9 with TRBJ2-3, with 14 positions matching TRBD2. The length of the CDR3 is 16 residues. Germline loops: CDR1 SGDLS, CDR2 YYNGEE. Unmatched junction bases numbered 2, after V lost 2 bases and J lost 3 bases. The CDR3 DNA reads as TGTGCCAGCAGCGTTGGGACTAGCGGGGGTACAGATACGCAGTATTTT. Translation gives CASSVGTSGGTDTQYF. Variable domain in full (rest from reference TRBV9 and TRBJ2-3): DSGVTQTPKHLITATGQRVTLRCSPRSGDLSVYWYQQSLDQGLQFLIQYYNGEERAKGNILERFSAQQFPDLHSELNLSSLELGDSALYFCASSVGTSGGTDTQYFGPGTRLTVL.

The V and J genes are TRBV4-3 and TRBJ1-1; no clear D. The CDR3 covers 14 residues. Between the trimmed V and J ends, which lost 3 bases and 5 bases, there was a span of 13 bases. The germline V gene has CDR1 LGHNA and CDR2 YSLEER. CDR3 amino acids: CASSQETGRTEAFF. The CDR3 bases are TGCGCCAGCAGCCAGGAGACGGGGAGAACTGAAGCTTTCTTT.

This clonotype has just a few counts. The genes are TRBV7-2 and TRBJ2-5; the D call may be TRBD1 or TRBD2 (6 bases each). CDR3 length equals 15 residues. V was trimmed by 0 bases and J by 5 bases, leaving 13 bases between them. The germline V gene encodes CDR1 SGHTA and CDR2 FQGNSA. The CDR3 DNA reads TGTGCCAGCAGCTTAGCGCATGGGGGGCCGGAGACCCAGTACTTC. Encoded protein: CASSLAHGGPETQYF.

The chain joins TRBV6-2 or TRBV6-3 to TRBJ1-2, with 7 bases lining up with TRBD1. The V gene's germline CDR1 is MNHEY and CDR2 SVGEGT. The CDR3 has 13 residues. The junction had 5 bases not matched to a gene; V was cut back by 6 bases and J by 4 bases. The CDR3 coding sequence is TGTGCCAGCAGCCAGGGACAGACCTATGGCTACACCTTC. Translation: CASSQGQTYGYTF.

This clonotype has just a few counts. The chain carries TRBV18 and TRBJ1-2; no clear D gene. CDR3 size: 13 residues. Deletions cut 3 bases from V and 6 bases from J, with 11 bases between. Looked up from germline, CDR1 is KGHSH and CDR2 is LQKENI. For the CDR3, the DNA is TGTGCCAGCTCACCGCAGGTCGAAGATGGCTACACCTTC. It encodes CASSPQVEDGYTF.

The chain links TRBV29-1 to TRBJ1-1, with TRBD1 as a possible D gene (6 bases). Trimming pared 7 bases from V and 1 base from J, leaving 13 bases between. The V gene's germline CDR1 is SQVTM and CDR2 ANQGSEA. CDR3 length equals 13 residues. CDR3 nucleotides: TGCAGCGGCCACAGGGAGGAGAACACTGAAGCTTTCTTT. The encoded protein is CSGHREENTEAFF.

The sample holds a few counts of this clonotype. CDR3 amino acids: CATSAPRGREMRVEAFF. The DNA of the CDR3 is TGTGCCACCAGTGCACCTAGGGGCAGGGAAATGCGTGTTGAAGCTTTCTTT. The chain joins TRBV24-1 to TRBJ1-1; D is perhaps TRBD1 (5 bases). Deletions cut 5 bases from V and 7 bases from J, with 25 bases between. There are 17 residues in the CDR3. CDR1 and CDR2 from the germline V gene are KGHDR and SFDVKD.

This clonotype was observed a handful of times. The chain has TRBV9 and TRBJ1-5, with D hard to call. The CDR3 is made up of 15 amino acids. V lost 2 bases and J lost 0, with 9 bases in between. Germline V gene sequence: CDR1 SGDLS, CDR2 YYNGEE. The CDR3 bases are TGTGCCAGCAGCGTTTCAAGTACTAGCAATCAGCCCCAGCATTTT. It yields the protein CASSVSSTSNQPQHF.

The V call is TRBV7-8, the J call TRBJ2-5, with D possibly TRBD1 on 5 matching bases. The V and J ends lost 5 bases and 5 bases respectively, with 18 bases between them. This CDR3 comprises 15 residues. Germline V lookup: CDR1 SGHVS, CDR2 FQNEAQ. The CDR3 loop reads CASSPSGTPGETQYF. The CDR3 DNA is TGTGCCAGCAGCCCATCAGGCACCCCAGGGGAGACCCAGTACTTC.

This chain links TRBV6-5 with TRBJ1-5, with D tentatively TRBD1 (6 bases). The V and J ends lost 4 bases and 1 base respectively, with 8 bases between them. Germline assignment: CDR1 MNHEY and CDR2 SVGAGI. The CDR3 is made up of 14 amino acids. The CDR3 loop is CASSSTGSNQPQHF. The CDR3 nucleotides are TGTGCCAGCAGTTCAACAGGGAGCAATCAGCCCCAGCATTTT.